This TCR beta chain came from a study of CD8+CD57+ T cells in acquired aplastic anemia. Overall study context: On average, sorted CD4+ and CD8+ cells gave around 3 ug of DNA. Findings of the study overall: CD8+ Simpson's diversity did not differ significantly between patients and controls.

CDR3 length: 15 amino acids. Germline V gene data show CDR1 as SEHNR and CDR2 as FQNEAQ (reference sequence). The trim removed 5 bases at V and 2 bases at J, leaving 9 bases unmatched. This clonotype has a count of ten or more. Its antigen is unidentified. The sequenced patients had an expansion of CD8+CD57+ cells seen by flow cytometry. Every patient presented with severe acquired aplastic anemia. Using genomic DNA as the template, TCR beta VDJ and CDR3 profiling was carried out. Via MiXCR, TCRdb re-called the reads, giving one row per CDR3 protein. The top ten hold under 40% of the sample, which has around 150,000 distinct CDR3 sequences, 45% to 50% seen once.

This receptor was identified in a human donor with aplastic anemia. The rearrangement uses TRBV7-9 and TRBJ2-7, with 7 bases fitting TRBD1. The source material was sorted CD4+, CD8+, or CD8+CD57+ T cells (not recorded which) from PBMCs. The CDR3, as DNA: TGTGCCAGCAGCCCGAGGACAGGTCCTCCCTACGAGCAGTACTTC. Its translation is CASSPRTGPPYEQYF. The variable domain in full, completed from reference TRBV7-9 and TRBJ2-7, reads DTGVSQNPRHKITKRGQNVTFRCDPISEHNRLYWYRQTLGQGPEFLTYFQNEAQLEKSRLLSDRFSAERPKGSFSTLEIQRTEQGDSAMYLCASSPRTGPPYEQYFGPGTRLTVT.